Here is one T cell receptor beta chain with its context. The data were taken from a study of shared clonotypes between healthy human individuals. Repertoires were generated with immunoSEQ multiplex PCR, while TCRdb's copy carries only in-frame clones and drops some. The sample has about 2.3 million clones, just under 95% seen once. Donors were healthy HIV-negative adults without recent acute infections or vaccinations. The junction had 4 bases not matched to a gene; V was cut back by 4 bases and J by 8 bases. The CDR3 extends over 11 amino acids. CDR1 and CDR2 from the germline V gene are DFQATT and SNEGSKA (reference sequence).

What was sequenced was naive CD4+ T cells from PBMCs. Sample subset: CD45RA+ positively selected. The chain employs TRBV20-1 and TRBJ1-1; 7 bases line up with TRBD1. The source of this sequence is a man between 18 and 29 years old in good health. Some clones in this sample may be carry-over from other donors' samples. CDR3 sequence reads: CSANRDREAFF. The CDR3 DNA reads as TGCAGTGCTAACCGGGACAGAGAAGCTTTCTTT.